This passage covers 14 T cell receptor beta chains from one sample sequenced in a study of CD8 T cells in ankylosing spondylitis. TCRdb reanalysed the 5' RACE reads using MiXCR and keeps one entry per CDR3 protein. The data show under 300,000 distinct CDR3 sequences, 8% to 9.5% seen once. Sample: blood, either unsorted or a sorted T cell fraction (not recorded which). The receptors originated from a male donor with ankylosing spondylitis or in good health (not recorded which).

This clonotype showed up many times. This sequence joins TRBV10-3 and TRBJ1-1, with D possibly TRBD1 on 5 matching bases. The CDR3 is made up of 16 amino acids. V lost 8 bases and J 5 bases, leaving 24 bases between the germline ends. From germline, CDR1 is ENHRY and CDR2 SYGVKD. The CDR3: CAIGQNPPTGGTEAFF. The CDR3 nucleotides read TGTGCCATCGGCCAAAACCCACCAACAGGCGGAACTGAAGCTTTCTTT.

This clonotype was counted at least ten times. The rearrangement joins TRBV4-2 to TRBJ1-2; the D is unclear. The CDR3 loop spans 15 amino acids. Germline CDR1 is LGHNA and CDR2 is YNFKEQ. Trimming shortened V by 0 bases and J by 0 bases, and 8 bases separated the two germline ends. The CDR3 DNA is TGTGCCAGCAGCCAAGATGAGGTTTCTAACTATGGCTACACCTTC. Translating gives CASSQDEVSNYGYTF.

This chain links TRBV5-1 with TRBJ1-1, with D unresolved. CDR1 and CDR2 from the germline V gene are SGHRS and YFSETQ. The CDR3 is 14 residues long. V shed 0 bases and J shed 1 base, with 7 bases lying between them. Here the CDR3 reads CASSLGQRNTEAFF. CDR3 DNA sequence: TGCGCCAGCAGCTTGGGCCAGAGGAACACTGAAGCTTTCTTT.

The sample holds a few counts of this clonotype. CDR3 residues: CASSWHQETQYF. The CDR3 nucleotides are TGTGCCAGCAGTTGGCACCAAGAGACCCAGTACTTC. This sequence joins TRBV12-3 or TRBV12-4 and TRBJ2-5; D gene unclear. This CDR3 spans 12 amino acids. V lost 4 bases and J lost 0, with 3 bases in between.

This clonotype was seen many times. The chain has TRBV20-1 and TRBJ2-4, with D possibly matching TRBD1 (5 bases). This CDR3 is 16 amino acids long. Trimming shortened V by 0 bases and J by 0 bases, and 12 bases separated the two germline ends. Looked up from germline, CDR1 is DFQATT and CDR2 is SNEGSKA (reference sequence). The CDR3 loop reads CSARDLVGLAKNIQYF. The CDR3 DNA reads as TGCAGTGCTAGAGATCTCGTGGGGCTAGCCAAAAACATTCAGTACTTC.

This clonotype was picked up a small number of times. The chain combines TRBV27 with TRBJ2-4; either TRBD1 or TRBD2 may supply D (7 bases each). The germline V gene has CDR1 MNHEY and CDR2 SMNVEV (reference sequence). There are 15 residues in the CDR3. V was pared by 2 bases and J by 8 bases, with 16 bases between. Written as DNA, the CDR3 is TGTGCCAGCAGTTTAGCTCCTGCAGGGGGGGACATTCAGTACTTC. Translation gives CASSLAPAGGDIQYF.

This clonotype was observed a few times. J is TRBJ1-5 and V is TRBV4-1; TRBD1 is a possible D gene (5 bases). The CDR3 runs 14 residues. Trimming pared 0 bases from V and 6 bases from J, leaving 9 bases between. Germline-derived CDR1 and CDR2 are MGHRA and YSYEKL. The DNA of the CDR3 is TGCGCCAGCAGCCAAGATCGGGGGGGTCAGCCCCAGCATTTT. Amino acids: CASSQDRGGQPQHF.

This clonotype was counted at least ten times. J is TRBJ1-2 and V is TRBV20-1; perhaps TRBD1 as D (6 bases). V was pared by 3 bases and J by 4 bases, with 9 bases between. Looked up from germline, CDR1 is DFQATT and CDR2 is SNEGSKA (reference sequence). CDR3 length equals 12 residues. This chain's CDR3 is CSARQGGYGYTF. The CDR3, as DNA: TGCAGTGCTAGGCAAGGGGGCTATGGCTACACCTTC.

This clonotype has a count of ten or more. The chain carries TRBV21-1 and TRBJ2-7; whether TRBD2, the table's D call, matches the DNA was not checked. TRBV21-1 is listed as a pseudogene. The CDR3 extends over 14 amino acids. This CDR3 is CASSKGGAGVEQYF. The CDR3 DNA reads TGTGCCAGCAGCAAAGGGGGAGCGGGGGTTGAGCAGTACTTC.

This clonotype appeared many times. The V and J genes are TRBV9 and TRBJ1-5; D is unclear. With 3 bases removed from V and 4 bases from J, the gap between germline ends came to 14 bases. The length of the CDR3 is 15 residues. Germline CDR1 reads SGDLS; CDR2 reads YYNGEE. CDR3 residues: CASSAGPSGNQPQHF. CDR3 bases: TGTGCCAGCAGCGCTGGACCGTCTGGTAATCAGCCCCAGCATTTT.

This rearrangement joins TRBV7-6 to TRBJ2-7, with TRBD1 matching over 8 bases. The V segment lost 3 bases and the J segment 2 bases; nucleotides outside the gene matches: 9. The CDR3 is made up of 16 amino acids. Germline V gives CDR1 SGHVS, CDR2 FNYEAQ. CDR3 DNA: TGTGCCAGCAGCTTTCAGGGCGGGGACAGGCCCTACGAGCAGTACTTC. This sequence encodes CASSFQGGDRPYEQYF.

This clonotype came up many times. The rearrangement links TRBV20-1 to TRBJ2-5, with 9 positions matching TRBD2. The trim removed 3 bases at V and 3 bases at J, leaving 5 bases unmatched. The germline V gene has CDR1 DFQATT and CDR2 SNEGSKA (reference sequence). There are 14 residues in the CDR3. The CDR3 sequence: CSASAGTSKETQYF. As DNA, the CDR3 is TGCAGTGCTAGTGCCGGGACTAGCAAAGAGACCCAGTACTTC.

The table lists this clonotype with a few counts. This chain uses TRBV7-3 with TRBJ2-3, with D unresolved. V was pared by 2 bases and J by 2 bases, with 11 bases between. The germline V gene has CDR1 SGHTA and CDR2 FQGTGA. The CDR3 has 15 amino acids. The CDR3, as DNA: TGTGCCAGCAGCTTAGGGCCTTACTCCACAGATACGCAGTATTTT. It codes for CASSLGPYSTDTQYF.

This clonotype was picked up a small number of times. V is TRBV6-2 or TRBV6-3 and J is TRBJ2-1; 12 bases fit TRBD2. V shed 6 bases, J shed 6 bases, and the junction held 6 bases outside the gene matches. This CDR3 has 15 amino acids. CDR1 and CDR2 (germline): MNHEY, SVGEGT. The CDR3 DNA reads as TGTGCCAGCAGCCTCGGGACTAGCGGGCCCAATGAGCAGTTCTTC. It specifies CASSLGTSGPNEQFF.